This TCR beta chain was captured in a study of T cells after yellow fever vaccination. Study summary: Preparation of the low-cell-number fractions used SMART-Seq v4 Ultra Low Input.

Study-wide results and caveats: A weaker secondary response peaked on day 5, the primary on day 15. After the booster, around 95% of CD4 and around nine tenths of CD8 primary-response clones were re-detected.

A universal primer site and UMIs were added as TCR cDNA was made by 5'RACE template switching. TCRdb analysed the 5' RACE reads with MiXCR anew, one entry per CDR3 protein. The sample has around 550,000 distinct CDR3 sequences; 15% to 20% are singletons. As concerns this clonotype: The antigen is not known.

This CDR3 contains 12 residues. The V and J ends lost 3 bases and 0 bases respectively, with 6 bases between them. Germline V CDR1 and CDR2: DFQATT, SNEGSKA (reference sequence). The starting material was PBMCs, obtained 15 days after the yellow fever booster vaccination. The rearrangement uses TRBV20-1 and TRBJ2-7; TRBD2 might be the D (5 bases). This TCR came from a man aged 25 to 40 who received the YFV17D yellow fever vaccine. The CDR3 DNA is TGCAGTGCTAGTACTAGCTCCTACGAGCAGTACTTC. This translates into CSASTSSYEQYF.